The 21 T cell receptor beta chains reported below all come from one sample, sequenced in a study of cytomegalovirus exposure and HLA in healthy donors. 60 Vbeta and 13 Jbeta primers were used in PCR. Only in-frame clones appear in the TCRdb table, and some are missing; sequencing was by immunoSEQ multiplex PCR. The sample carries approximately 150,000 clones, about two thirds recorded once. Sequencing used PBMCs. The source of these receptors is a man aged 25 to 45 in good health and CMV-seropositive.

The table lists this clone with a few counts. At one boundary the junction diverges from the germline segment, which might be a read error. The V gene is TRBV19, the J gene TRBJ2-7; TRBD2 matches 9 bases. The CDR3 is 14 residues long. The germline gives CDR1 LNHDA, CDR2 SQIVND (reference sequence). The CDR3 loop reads CASSASITAGGPNF. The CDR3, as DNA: TGTGCCAGTAGTGCATCTATTACCGCGGGAGGGCCTAACTTC. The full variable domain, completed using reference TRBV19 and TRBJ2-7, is DGGITQSPKYLFRKEGQNVTLSCEQNLNHDAMYWYRQDPGQGLRLIYYSQIVNDFQKGDIAEGYSVSREKKESFPLTVTSAQKNPTAFYLCASSASITAGGPNFGPGTRLTVT.

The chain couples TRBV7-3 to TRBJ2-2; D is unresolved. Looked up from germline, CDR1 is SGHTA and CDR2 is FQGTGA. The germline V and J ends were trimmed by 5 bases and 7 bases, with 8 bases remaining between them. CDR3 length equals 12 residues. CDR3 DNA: TGTGCCAGCAGCCCTCACGGCGGGGAGCTGTTTTTT. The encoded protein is CASSPHGGELFF.

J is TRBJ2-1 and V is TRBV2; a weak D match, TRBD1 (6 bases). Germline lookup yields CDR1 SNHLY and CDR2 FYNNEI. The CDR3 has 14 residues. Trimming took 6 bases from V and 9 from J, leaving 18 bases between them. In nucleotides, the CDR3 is TGTGCCAGCAGCCCTACCCACAGGGCTGGTGAGCAGTTCTTC. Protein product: CASSPTHRAGEQFF. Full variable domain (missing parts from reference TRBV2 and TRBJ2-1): EPEVTQTPSHQVTQMGQEVILRCVPISNHLYFYWYRQILGQKVEFLVSFYNNEISEKSEIFDDQFSVERPDGSNFTLKIRSTKLEDSAMYFCASSPTHRAGEQFFGPGTRLTVL.

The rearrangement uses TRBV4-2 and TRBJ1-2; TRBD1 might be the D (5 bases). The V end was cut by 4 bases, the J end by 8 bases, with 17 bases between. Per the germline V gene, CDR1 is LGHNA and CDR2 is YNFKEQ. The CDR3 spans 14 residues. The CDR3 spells CASSPLEWGGGYTF. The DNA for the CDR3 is TGTGCCAGCAGCCCACTTGAGTGGGGCGGCGGCTACACCTTC.

CDR3 protein: CASSAQKNTEAFF. The DNA of the CDR3 is TGTGCCAGCAGCGCACAGAAGAACACTGAAGCTTTCTTT. J is TRBJ1-1 and V is TRBV9; no definite D call. The CDR3 sequence is 13 residues long. Germline-derived CDR1 and CDR2 are SGDLS and YYNGEE. V lost 3 bases and J lost 1, with 7 bases in between.

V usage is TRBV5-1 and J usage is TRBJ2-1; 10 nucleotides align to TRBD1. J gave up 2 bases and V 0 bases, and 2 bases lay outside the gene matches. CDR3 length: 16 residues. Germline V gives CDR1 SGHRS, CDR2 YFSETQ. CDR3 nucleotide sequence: TGCGCCAGCAGCTTGGAGGGACAGGGGACCTACAATGAGCAGTTCTTC. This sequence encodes CASSLEGQGTYNEQFF.

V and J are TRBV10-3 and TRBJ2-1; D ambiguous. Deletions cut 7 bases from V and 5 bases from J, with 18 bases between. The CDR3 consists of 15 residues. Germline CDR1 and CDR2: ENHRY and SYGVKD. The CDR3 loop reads CAIMRSSEIHNEQFF. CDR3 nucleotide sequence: TGTGCCATCATGCGGTCTTCGGAAATACACAATGAGCAGTTCTTC.

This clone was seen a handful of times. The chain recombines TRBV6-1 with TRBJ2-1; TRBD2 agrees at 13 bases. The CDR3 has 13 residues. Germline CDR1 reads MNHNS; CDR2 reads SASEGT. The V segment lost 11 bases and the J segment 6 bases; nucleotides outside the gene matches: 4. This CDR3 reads CAGGLAGANEQFF. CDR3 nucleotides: TGTGCCGGCGGACTAGCGGGAGCCAATGAGCAGTTCTTC.

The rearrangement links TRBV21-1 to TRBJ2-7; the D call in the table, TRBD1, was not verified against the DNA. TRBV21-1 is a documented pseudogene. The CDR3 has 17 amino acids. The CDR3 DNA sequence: TGTGCCAGCAGCAATATTCTTTACAGGGGTATTTTGAACGAGCAGTACTTC. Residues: CASSNILYRGILNEQYF.

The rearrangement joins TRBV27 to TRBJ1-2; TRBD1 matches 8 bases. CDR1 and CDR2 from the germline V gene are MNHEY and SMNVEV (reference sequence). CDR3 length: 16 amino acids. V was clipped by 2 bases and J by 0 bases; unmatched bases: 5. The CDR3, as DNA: TGTGCCAGCAGTTTAACATGGACAGGGTCTAACTATGGCTACACCTTC. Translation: CASSLTWTGSNYGYTF.

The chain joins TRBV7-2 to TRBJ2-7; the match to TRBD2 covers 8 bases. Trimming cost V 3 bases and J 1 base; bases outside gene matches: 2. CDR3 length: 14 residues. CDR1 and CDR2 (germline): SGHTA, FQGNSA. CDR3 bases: TGTGCCAGCAGCTTCGGGACTAGTTCCTACGAGCAGTACTTC. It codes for CASSFGTSSYEQYF.

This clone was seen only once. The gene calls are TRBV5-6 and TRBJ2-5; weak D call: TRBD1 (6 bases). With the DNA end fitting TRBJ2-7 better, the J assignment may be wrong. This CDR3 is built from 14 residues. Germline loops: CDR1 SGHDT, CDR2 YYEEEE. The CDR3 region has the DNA TGTGCCAGCAGCTTCATATCAGGGGCCGGCGAGCAGTACTTC. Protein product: CASSFISGAGEQYF.

The CDR3 protein is CASSPRAGGAGDYEQYF. CDR3 nucleotides: TGTGCCAGCTCACCGCGCGCGGGGGGAGCGGGGGACTACGAGCAGTACTTC. The gene calls are TRBV18 and TRBJ2-7, with 8 nucleotides matching TRBD2. Germline V CDR1 and CDR2: KGHSH, LQKENI. The CDR3 has 17 residues. The V gene end was trimmed by 3 bases and the J gene end by 3 bases; junction bases not matched to a gene: 13.

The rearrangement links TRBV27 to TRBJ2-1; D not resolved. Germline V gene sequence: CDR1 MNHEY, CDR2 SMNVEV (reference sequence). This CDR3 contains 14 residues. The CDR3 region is CVTSRAPYYNEQFF. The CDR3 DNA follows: TGTGTCACGTCGAGAGCCCCTTACTACAATGAGCAGTTCTTC.

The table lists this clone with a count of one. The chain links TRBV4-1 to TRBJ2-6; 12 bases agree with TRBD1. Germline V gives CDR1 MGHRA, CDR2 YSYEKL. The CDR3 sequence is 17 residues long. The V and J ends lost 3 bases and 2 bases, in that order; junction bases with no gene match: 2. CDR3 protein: CASSHGTGGPGANVLTF. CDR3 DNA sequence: TGCGCCAGCAGCCACGGGACAGGGGGCCCTGGGGCCAACGTCCTGACTTTC.

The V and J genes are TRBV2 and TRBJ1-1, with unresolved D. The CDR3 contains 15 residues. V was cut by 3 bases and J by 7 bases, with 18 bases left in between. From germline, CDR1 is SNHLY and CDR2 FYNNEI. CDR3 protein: CASSEGERTVNEAFF. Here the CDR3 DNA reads TGTGCCAGCAGTGAGGGAGAACGGACTGTGAATGAAGCTTTCTTT.

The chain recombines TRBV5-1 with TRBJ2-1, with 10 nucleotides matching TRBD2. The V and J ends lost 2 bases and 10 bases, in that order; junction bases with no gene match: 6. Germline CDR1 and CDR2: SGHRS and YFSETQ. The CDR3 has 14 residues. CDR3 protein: CASSLASGGREQFF. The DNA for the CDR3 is TGCGCCAGCAGCTTAGCTAGCGGGGGAAGGGAGCAGTTCTTC.

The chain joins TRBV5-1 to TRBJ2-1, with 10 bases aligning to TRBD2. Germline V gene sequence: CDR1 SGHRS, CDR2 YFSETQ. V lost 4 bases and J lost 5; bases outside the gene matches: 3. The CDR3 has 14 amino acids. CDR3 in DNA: TGCGCCAGCAGCACACTAGCGGGGAACAATGAGCAGTTCTTC. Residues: CASSTLAGNNEQFF.

DNA of the CDR3: TGTGCCATCAGTTCGGACAGGGGGAAAGAGACCCAGTACTTC. Translating it yields CAISSDRGKETQYF. The V gene is TRBV10-3, the J gene TRBJ2-5, with 10 bases matching TRBD1. The CDR3 loop spans 14 amino acids. V was pared by 5 bases and J by 3 bases, with 3 bases of the junction left unmatched. The germline gives CDR1 ENHRY, CDR2 SYGVKD.

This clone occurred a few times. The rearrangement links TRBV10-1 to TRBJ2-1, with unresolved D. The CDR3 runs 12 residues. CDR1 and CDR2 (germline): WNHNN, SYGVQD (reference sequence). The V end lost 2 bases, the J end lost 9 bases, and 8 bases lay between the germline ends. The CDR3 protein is CASSEAVGEQFF. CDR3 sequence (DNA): TGCGCCAGCAGTGAGGCGGTGGGTGAGCAGTTCTTC.

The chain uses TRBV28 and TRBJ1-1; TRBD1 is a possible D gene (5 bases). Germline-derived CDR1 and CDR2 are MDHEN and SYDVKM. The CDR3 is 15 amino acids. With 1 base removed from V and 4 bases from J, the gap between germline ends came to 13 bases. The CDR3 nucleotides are TGTGCCAGCAGTTTATCGGTGCCAGGGATCACTGAAGCTTTCTTT. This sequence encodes CASSLSVPGITEAFF.